This T cell receptor beta chain derives from a study of T-cell reconstitution after alpha-beta-depleted transplantation in children (dated by TCRdb to the mid-2010s). In terms of the full investigation: The study quantitatively tracked T-cell immune reconstitution after TCRalphabeta/CD19-depleted allogeneic hematopoietic cell transplantation in children using TCR repertoire profiling. The paper as a whole reports these results and caveats: Over subsequent months, a decline in hyperexpanded clone frequencies was noted, and after one year, T-cell counts and TCRbeta diversity were mostly ascribed to newly produced T cells. The apparently early alphabetaT-cell count recovery about two months after transplant was reportedly dependent on only several hundred rapidly expanded clones derived from non-depleted graft cells. In some patients, the high TCRbeta diversity seen at day 60 was put down to recipient T cells and intrathymic progenitors that had survived conditioning.

The cysteine opens and the phenylalanine closes a CDR3 of 15 amino acids. The only DNA kept is the CDR3, 45 bases in frame from the first base. The germline V gene (reference sequence) sets CDR1 to SEHNR and CDR2 to FQNEAQ. From V the trimming removes 1 base and from J it removes 5 bases, while the gene matches leave 7 bases of the junction unaccounted for. The treatment or condition label for this specimen denotes: allogeneic hematopoietic cell transplantation with graft depleted of TCRalphabeta T cells and CD19 B cells. TCRalphabeta/CD19-depleted allogeneic hematopoietic cell grafts were given to the transplant recipients, all of whom were children. This clonotype was found a few times. It lacks a known antigen. Nothing much larger sits one base from this clone, and base qualities are not available. Libraries were constructed by PCR. The sequencing machine was an Illumina HiSeq 2500. To normalize quantification of the TCRbeta repertoire, the TCR libraries were built with molecular barcoding that relied on unique molecular identifiers. TCRdb's own reprocessing of the public reads used fastp at Q25 and MiXCR and kept productive beta chains. One record per CDR3 amino acid sequence lists the most common genes and DNA. For this sample there are approximately 500,000 distinct CDR3 sequences; roughly a quarter appear just once. The top ten clonotypes cover about 35% of the sample.

The TCR originated in a boy under two years old with Wiskott-Aldrich syndrome, due to receive a stem cell transplant. Sequences were derived from PBMCs, sampled before TCRalphabeta/CD19-depleted stem cell transplant. This sequence uses TRBV7-9 and TRBJ2-5; TRBD2 agrees with 7 junctional bases. The DNA is as follows: TGTGCCAGCAGCTTAGGACTAGCTTTCGGTGAGACCCAGTACTTC. Translated, it reads CASSLGLAFGETQYF.